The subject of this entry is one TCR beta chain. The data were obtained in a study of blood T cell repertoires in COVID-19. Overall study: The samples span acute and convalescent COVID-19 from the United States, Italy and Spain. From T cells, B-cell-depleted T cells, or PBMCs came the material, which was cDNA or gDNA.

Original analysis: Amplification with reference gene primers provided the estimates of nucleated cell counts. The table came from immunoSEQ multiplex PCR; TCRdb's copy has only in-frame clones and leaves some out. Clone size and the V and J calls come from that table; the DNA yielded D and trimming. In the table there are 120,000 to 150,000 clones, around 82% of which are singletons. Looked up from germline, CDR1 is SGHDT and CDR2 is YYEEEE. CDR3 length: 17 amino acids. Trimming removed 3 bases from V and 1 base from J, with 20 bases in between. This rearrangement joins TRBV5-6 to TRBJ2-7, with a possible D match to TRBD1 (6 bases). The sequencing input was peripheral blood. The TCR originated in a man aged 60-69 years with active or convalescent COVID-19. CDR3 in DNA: TGTGCCAGCAGCTCTCGGGGCAGGGGAATATTATCCTACGAGCAGTACTTC. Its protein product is CASSSRGRGILSYEQYF. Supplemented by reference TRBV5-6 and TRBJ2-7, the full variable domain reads DAGVTQSPTHLIKTRGQQVTLRCSPKSGHDTVSWYQQALGQGPQFIFQYYEEEERQRGNFPDRFSGHQFPNYSSELNVNALLLGDSALYLCASSSRGRGILSYEQYFGPGTRLTVT.